The 12 T cell receptor beta chains presented below share a single source sample, sequenced in a study of PD-1 blockade in classical Hodgkin lymphoma. Time point denoted: cycle 4 day 1 (C4D1), after less than seven weeks of nivolumab. Every patient relapsed after autologous stem cell transplantation, and brentuximab vedotin exposure varied. The repertoire was sequenced with immunoSEQ multiplex PCR; TCRdb's copy has only in-frame clones and lacks some. The data contain 50,000 to 65,000 clones, 85% to 95% of them singletons. The material sequenced was peripheral blood mononuclear cells (PBMCs), taken before the fourth cycle of nivolumab. These receptors all come from a human donor with classical Hodgkin lymphoma.

This rearrangement joins TRBV6-1 to TRBJ2-1; a possible D gene is TRBD1 (5 bases). Germline V lookup: CDR1 MNHNS, CDR2 SASEGT. Deletions cut 9 bases from V and 8 bases from J, with 14 bases between. The CDR3 is 12 amino acids. CDR3 in amino acids: CASNQGIYEQFF. DNA for the CDR3: TGTGCCAGTAACCAGGGAATTTATGAGCAGTTCTTC.

The chain links TRBV29-1 to TRBJ2-3; 8 bases are a match to TRBD1. Per germline, CDR1 SQVTM and CDR2 ANQGSEA. The CDR3 contains 13 residues. Trimming took 7 bases from V and 2 from J; bases not matched to a gene: 5. The CDR3 DNA reads as TGCAGCGCGGACAGGGTCGTCACAGATACGCAGTATTTT. This codes for CSADRVVTDTQYF.

V usage is TRBV5-1 and J usage is TRBJ2-7; D is undetermined. V was clipped by 0 bases and J by 2 bases, with 9 bases between them. Germline V CDR1 and CDR2: SGHRS, YFSETQ. This CDR3 comprises 14 residues. The CDR3 spells CASSLDSPTYEQYF. CDR3 coding DNA: TGCGCCAGCAGCTTGGACTCACCCACCTACGAGCAGTACTTC.

In the case of this clone: A read error may produce the germline difference seen at one junction end. This chain links TRBV5-6 with TRBJ2-3, with a tentative D call TRBD2 (5 bases). The germline gives CDR1 SGHDT, CDR2 YYEEEE. The CDR3 length is 12 residues. This CDR3 is CASSLGGLPSDF. The CDR3 nucleotides read TGTGCCAGCAGCTTGGGCGGACTGCCTTCAGATTTT. Filled out from reference TRBV5-6 and TRBJ2-3, the complete variable domain reads DAGVTQSPTHLIKTRGQQVTLRCSPKSGHDTVSWYQQALGQGPQFIFQYYEEEERQRGNFPDRFSGHQFPNYSSELNVNALLLGDSALYLCASSLGGLPSDFGPGTRLTVL.

The table lists this clone with a count of one. V usage is TRBV5-6 and J usage is TRBJ2-1, with 9 positions matching TRBD1. Germline trimming cut 4 bases from V and 11 bases from J; bases unmatched to any gene: 10. The CDR3 is 14 amino acids. The germline CDR1 and CDR2 sequences are SGHDT and YYEEEE. The CDR3 is CASSQGQGLGKQFF. The CDR3 DNA reads as TGTGCCAGCAGCCAGGGACAGGGTCTAGGCAAGCAGTTCTTC.

This chain links TRBV6-1 with TRBJ2-5; 12 nucleotides align to TRBD2. The end of the DNA is better explained by TRBJ2-7, so the J call may be wrong. Germline assignment: CDR1 MNHNS and CDR2 SASEGT. The CDR3 contains 15 residues. The CDR3 nucleotides read TGTGCCAGCAGTGAAGGACTAGCGGGGGTTTACGAGCAGTACTTC. It specifies CASSEGLAGVYEQYF.

The V gene is TRBV28, the J gene TRBJ2-7; D might be TRBD1 (6 bases). Germline loops: CDR1 MDHEN, CDR2 SYDVKM. The germline V and J ends were trimmed by 5 bases and 4 bases, with 27 bases remaining between them. The CDR3 has 18 residues. The CDR3 nucleotides read TGTGCCAGCAGTCCCCCGGGACACGAGTACCTTCTGCGATACGAGCAGTACTTC. This translates into CASSPPGHEYLLRYEQYF. Full variable domain (remainder filled in from reference TRBV28 and TRBJ2-7): DVKVTQSSRYLVKRTGEKVFLECVQDMDHENMFWYRQDPGLGLRLIYFSYDVKMKEKGDIPEGYSVSREKKERFSLILESASTNQTSMYLCASSPPGHEYLLRYEQYFGPGTRLTVT.

This clone was observed a single time. The DNA of the CDR3 is TGTGCCAGCAGACCCCCAAATACGAGGGGTAATTCACCCCTCCACTTT. Its protein is CASRPPNTRGNSPLHF. The chain has TRBV28 and TRBJ1-6; a weak D match, TRBD1 (5 bases). Trimming took 6 bases from V and 6 from J, leaving 18 bases between them. Germline V gives CDR1 MDHEN, CDR2 SYDVKM. This CDR3 comprises 16 residues.

The chain recombines TRBV5-3 with TRBJ2-3, with TRBD1 matching 8 bases. TRBV5-3 counts as an open reading frame of uncertain function. The length of the CDR3 is 16 residues. Unmatched junction bases numbered 9, after V lost 4 bases and J lost 2 bases. CDR3 residues: CARSPRGPMNTDTQYF. CDR3 DNA: TGTGCCAGAAGCCCCAGGGGGCCTATGAACACAGATACGCAGTATTTT.

This chain links TRBV7-2 with TRBJ2-6, with D possibly being TRBD1 (6 bases). The CDR3 contains 17 residues. The germline V gene has CDR1 SGHTA and CDR2 FQGNSA. V was cut by 7 bases and J by 0 bases, with 16 bases left in between. CDR3 sequence (DNA): TGTGCCAGCACAGTCGGCAGGGGAAGCTCTGGGGCCAACGTCCTGACTTTC. It is translated as CASTVGRGSSGANVLTF.

The V and J genes are TRBV2 and TRBJ1-2; D is unresolved. The CDR3 length is 12 residues. Germline CDR1 and CDR2: SNHLY and FYNNEI. Between the trimmed V and J ends, which lost 5 bases and 1 base, there was a span of 5 bases. The CDR3 sequence is CASSPVNYGYTF. The DNA for the CDR3 is TGTGCCAGCAGTCCCGTTAACTATGGCTACACCTTC. The full variable domain, its missing parts supplied by reference TRBV2 and TRBJ1-2, is EPEVTQTPSHQVTQMGQEVILRCVPISNHLYFYWYRQILGQKVEFLVSFYNNEISEKSEIFDDQFSVERPDGSNFTLKIRSTKLEDSAMYFCASSPVNYGYTFGSGTRLTVV.

The rearrangement joins TRBV5-1 to TRBJ2-1; D is ambiguous. The V gene lost 0 bases and the J gene lost 4 bases, with 2 bases spanning the gap. In germline, CDR1 is SGHRS, CDR2 YFSETQ. The CDR3 runs to 12 residues. CDR3 nucleotides: TGCGCCAGCAGCTTGGAGTACAATGAGCAGTTCTTC. It specifies CASSLEYNEQFF.